This TCR beta chain was recovered during a study of blood T cell repertoires in COVID-19 (dated by TCRdb to the early 2020s). Regarding the research as a whole: The collaborator samples originated in the United States, Italy and Spain and spanned the acute and convalescent phases of COVID-19. The dataset comprised deeply sampled blood TCRbeta repertoires from subjects exposed to, actively infected with, or recovered from COVID-19. The repertoires were released in a freely available public database meant as a resource for research on the immune response to SARS-CoV-2. Nearly every sample came with metadata listing a de-identified subject ID, COVID-19 status, age in years and sex. HLA class I and class II types, where available, came from metadata supplied by the sample provider rather than from assay-based typing. The material from the prospective study consisted of cDNA or gDNA derived from T cells, B-cell-depleted T cells, or PBMCs. The samples were drawn from the first 160 participants of the ongoing ImmuneRACE study and from over 950 subjects provided by 6 global collaborators. What the work shows at the level of the full study, not this receptor alone: The quantity of clinical and demographic metadata differed by source and by participant and was supplied without curation.

With regard to this clone: This receptor's antigen is unknown. The sample holds no much larger clone one base away, and base qualities are not on file.

TCRbeta CDR3 regions were amplified from genomic DNA by means of the immunoSEQ Assay, a bias-controlled multiplex PCR. The authors' analysis ran thus. The number of nucleated cells in each sample was estimated from the amplification of reference gene primers within the assay. To quantify the absolute abundance of each unique TCRbeta CDR3 rearrangement, sequence reads were collapsed and filtered. For each sample, productive Simpson clonality was calculated as the square root of Simpson's diversity index over productive rearrangements. TCRdb limited this immuneACCESS table to in-frame rearrangements with V and J called. A share of clones is missing; checked studies link under half to unresolved V genes, and the rest is unexplained. Clonal size and the V and J genes are those of that table, whereas D and trimming came from the DNA. This sample comprises 310,000 or so clones, about 85% of them detected only once. The ten largest clones represent about 6% of the sample.

Participants in the prospective study were aged about 18 to 95 years, lived in some 24 United States geographic areas, and enrolled through a virtual design. In the prospective study, participants were assigned to cohorts based on the clinical history participants reported in a screening survey and a study questionnaire. Recovered participants in ImmuneRACE Cohort 3 were defined by two consecutive negative NP/OP PCR tests, clearance by a healthcare professional, or resolution of symptoms. In the prospective study, mobile phlebotomists collected whole blood, serum and a nasopharyngeal or oropharyngeal swab from each participant. Additional blood draws and questionnaires over an approximately two-month period could optionally be provided by prospective study participants. Before DNA extraction, prospective study blood samples were shipped either frozen or at room temperature. Sequences were obtained from PBMCs or T cells enriched from blood (not recorded which). This TCR was recovered from a woman aged 25 to 39 who had recovered from COVID-19.

CDR3 reads: CASSAILGDEQFF. Read as DNA, the sequence is TGTGCCAGCAGCGCCATCCTCGGGGATGAGCAGTTCTTC. The chain couples TRBV2 to TRBJ2-1, and the D gene may be TRBD2, 5 bases matching. From a lookup of the germline V gene, CDR1 and CDR2 are SNHLY and FYNNEI. The junction shows trimming of 6 bases on V and 8 bases on J, plus 14 bases between the germline ends. The CDR3 sequence holds 13 residues, the cysteine and phenylalanine included. Only the CDR3 part of the read is kept: 39 bases, read in frame from the first base.